This TCR beta chain originates from a study of OX40 agonist ivuxolimab in advanced cancers. Repertoires were generated with immunoSEQ multiplex PCR, while TCRdb's copy carries only in-frame clones and drops some. The repertoire holds 80,000 or so clones, with 70% to 90% as singletons. The V gene's germline CDR1 is SGHTA and CDR2 FQGTGA. The CDR3 extends over 15 amino acids. The junction had 7 bases not matched to a gene; V was cut back by 0 bases and J by 6 bases. Sequencing used CD4+ or CD8+ T cells sorted from blood, obtained in a trial of the OX40 agonist ivuxolimab. The chain is built from TRBV7-3 and TRBJ2-7; 8 bases match TRBD2. The clonotype comes from an adult with an advanced solid tumor such as melanoma, head and neck, liver or kidney cancer. CDR3 DNA sequence: TGTGCCAGCAGCTTAACGGGGACTAGTTTTGGCGAGCAGTACTTC. Translating it yields CASSLTGTSFGEQYF.